This T cell receptor (beta chain) emerged from a study of T cell repertoires in ileal Crohn's disease. To note about this clone: What it binds is not known.

The study's findings and limits: Compared with non-smokers, active smokers at surgery showed more clonal expansions. Every patient over 26.8% clonality showed endoscopic recurrence.

Here immunoSEQ multiplex PCR was the method, and the copy in TCRdb shows in-frame clones only, minus some. The table lists 6,000 or so clones, about three quarters of them singletons, with roughly 10% in the top ten. The CDR3 is 17 residues long. Unmatched junction bases numbered 9, after V lost 5 bases and J lost 2 bases. The V gene's germline CDR1 is MDHEN and CDR2 SYDVKM. J is TRBJ1-5 and V is TRBV28; TRBD1 aligns across 10 bases. What was sequenced was ileal tissue. The receptor comes from an adult with Crohn's disease. The CDR3 DNA is TGTGCCAGCAGTCCCAGGACAGGGGGGCTGGGCAATCAGCCCCAGCATTTT. Translated: CASSPRTGGLGNQPQHF.